The T cell receptor beta chain described here comes from a study of blood T cells in healthy people across ages. The CDR3 has 13 residues. The V end lost 6 bases, the J end lost 5 bases, and 17 bases lay between the germline ends. Per germline, CDR1 SQVTM and CDR2 ANQGSEA. A second PCR of about 6 to 11 cycles used a sample-barcoded 5' primer and a J-beta primer mix. TCRdb itself ran the 5' RACE reads through MiXCR, one entry per CDR3 protein. The data hold more than 700,000 distinct CDR3 sequences, with 53% observed a single time. The sample taken for sequencing was blood. This TCR derives from an elderly man in good health. This sequence joins TRBV29-1 and TRBJ2-7; D is tentatively TRBD1 or TRBD2 (5 bases each). Here the CDR3 DNA reads TGCAGCGTCGCCGGGACGGCCTTACACGAGCAGTACTTC. Protein sequence: CSVAGTALHEQYF.